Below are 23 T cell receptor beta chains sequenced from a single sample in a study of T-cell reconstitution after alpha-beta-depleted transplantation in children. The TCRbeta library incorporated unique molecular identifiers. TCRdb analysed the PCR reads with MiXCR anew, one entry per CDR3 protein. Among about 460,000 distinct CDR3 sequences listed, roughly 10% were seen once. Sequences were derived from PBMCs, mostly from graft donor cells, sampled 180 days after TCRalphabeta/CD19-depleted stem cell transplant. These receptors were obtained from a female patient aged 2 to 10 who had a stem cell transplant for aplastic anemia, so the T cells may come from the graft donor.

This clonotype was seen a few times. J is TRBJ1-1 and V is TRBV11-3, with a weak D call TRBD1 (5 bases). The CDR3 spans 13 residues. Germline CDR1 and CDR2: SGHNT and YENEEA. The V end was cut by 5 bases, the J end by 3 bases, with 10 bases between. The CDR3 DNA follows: TGTGCCAGCAGCAGGGGTCTGGACACTGAAGCTTTCTTT. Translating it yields CASSRGLDTEAFF.

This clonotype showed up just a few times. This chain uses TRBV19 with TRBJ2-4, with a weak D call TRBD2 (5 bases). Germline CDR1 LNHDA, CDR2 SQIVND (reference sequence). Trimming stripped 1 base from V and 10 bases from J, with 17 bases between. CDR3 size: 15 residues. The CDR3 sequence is CASSIAETARGIQYF. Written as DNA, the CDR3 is TGTGCCAGTAGTATAGCGGAGACTGCTCGAGGGATTCAGTACTTC.

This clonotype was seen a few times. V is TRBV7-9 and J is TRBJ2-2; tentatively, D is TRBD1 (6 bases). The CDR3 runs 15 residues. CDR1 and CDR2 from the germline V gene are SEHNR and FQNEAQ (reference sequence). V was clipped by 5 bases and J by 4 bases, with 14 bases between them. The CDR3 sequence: CASSARDKATGELFF. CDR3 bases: TGTGCCAGCAGCGCCCGGGACAAAGCCACCGGGGAGCTGTTTTTT.

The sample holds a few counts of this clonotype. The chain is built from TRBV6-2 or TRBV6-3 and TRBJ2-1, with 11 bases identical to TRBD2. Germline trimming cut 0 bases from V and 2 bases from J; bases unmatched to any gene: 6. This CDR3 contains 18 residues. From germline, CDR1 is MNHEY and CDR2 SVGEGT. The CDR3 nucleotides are TGTGCCAGCAGTTACTCCTCGACTAGCGGGAAGCCCTACAATGAGCAGTTCTTC. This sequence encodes CASSYSSTSGKPYNEQFF.

The CDR3 bases are TGTGCCAGCAGCCCTCGGGGACGAACGAGGGACCAGCCCCAGCATTTT. Translation gives CASSPRGRTRDQPQHF. The V and J genes are TRBV7-8 and TRBJ1-5, with a possible D match to TRBD1 (5 bases). Between the trimmed V and J ends, which lost 5 bases and 7 bases, there was a span of 21 bases. CDR3 length equals 16 residues. Germline assignment: CDR1 SGHVS and CDR2 FQNEAQ.

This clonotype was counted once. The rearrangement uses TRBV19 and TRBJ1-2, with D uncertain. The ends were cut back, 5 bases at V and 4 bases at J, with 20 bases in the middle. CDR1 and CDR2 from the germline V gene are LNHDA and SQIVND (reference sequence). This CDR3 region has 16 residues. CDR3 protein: CASSPARGFSPYGYTF. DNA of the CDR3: TGTGCCAGTAGTCCGGCAAGAGGGTTCAGTCCCTATGGCTACACCTTC.

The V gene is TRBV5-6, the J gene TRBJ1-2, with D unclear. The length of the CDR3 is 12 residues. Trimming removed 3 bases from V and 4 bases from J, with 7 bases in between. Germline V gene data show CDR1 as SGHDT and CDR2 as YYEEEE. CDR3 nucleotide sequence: TGTGCCAGCAGCTGGGGTGGCTATGGCTACACCTTC. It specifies CASSWGGYGYTF. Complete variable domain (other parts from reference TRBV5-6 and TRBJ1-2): DAGVTQSPTHLIKTRGQQVTLRCSPKSGHDTVSWYQQALGQGPQFIFQYYEEEERQRGNFPDRFSGHQFPNYSSELNVNALLLGDSALYLCASSWGGYGYTFGSGTRLTVV.

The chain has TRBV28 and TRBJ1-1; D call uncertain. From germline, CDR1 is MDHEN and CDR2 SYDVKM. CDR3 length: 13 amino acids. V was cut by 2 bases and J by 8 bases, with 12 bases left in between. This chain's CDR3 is CASSLPTPQEAFF. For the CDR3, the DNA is TGTGCCAGCAGTTTACCGACCCCACAAGAAGCTTTCTTT.

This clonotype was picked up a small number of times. DNA for the CDR3: TGTGCCAGCAGTCCCGGCTGGAAACGGGAGACCCAGTACTTC. Protein product: CASSPGWKRETQYF. This chain joins TRBV25-1 and TRBJ2-5; D gene uncertain. Between the trimmed V and J ends, which lost 5 bases and 5 bases, there was a span of 15 bases. Germline lookup yields CDR1 MGHDK and CDR2 SYGVNS. The CDR3 is made up of 14 amino acids.

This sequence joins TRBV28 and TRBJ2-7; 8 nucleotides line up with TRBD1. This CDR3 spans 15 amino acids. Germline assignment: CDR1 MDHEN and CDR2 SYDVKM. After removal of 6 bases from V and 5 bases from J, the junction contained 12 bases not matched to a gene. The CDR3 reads CASSLDRVRGHEQYF. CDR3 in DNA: TGTGCCAGCAGCTTAGATCGTGTCAGGGGGCACGAGCAGTACTTC.

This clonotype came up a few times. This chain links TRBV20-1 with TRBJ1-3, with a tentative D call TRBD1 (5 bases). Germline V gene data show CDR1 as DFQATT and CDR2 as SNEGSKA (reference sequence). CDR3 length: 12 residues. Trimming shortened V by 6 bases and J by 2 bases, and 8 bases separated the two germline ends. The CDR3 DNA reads TGCAGTGCGCGGACAACTGGAAACACCATATATTTT. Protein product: CSARTTGNTIYF.

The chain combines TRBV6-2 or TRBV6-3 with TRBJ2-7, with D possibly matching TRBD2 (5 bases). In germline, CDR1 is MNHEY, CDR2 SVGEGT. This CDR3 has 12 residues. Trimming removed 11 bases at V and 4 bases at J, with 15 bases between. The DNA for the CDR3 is TGTGCCCACCGGTCGAGGGATTACGAGCAGTACGTC. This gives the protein CAHRSRDYEQYV.

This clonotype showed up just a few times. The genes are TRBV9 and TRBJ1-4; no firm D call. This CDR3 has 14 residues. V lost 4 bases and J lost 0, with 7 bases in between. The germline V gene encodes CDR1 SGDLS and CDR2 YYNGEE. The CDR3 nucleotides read TGTGCCAGCAGCCGCAGCTCAACTAATGAAAAACTGTTTTTT. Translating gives CASSRSSTNEKLFF.

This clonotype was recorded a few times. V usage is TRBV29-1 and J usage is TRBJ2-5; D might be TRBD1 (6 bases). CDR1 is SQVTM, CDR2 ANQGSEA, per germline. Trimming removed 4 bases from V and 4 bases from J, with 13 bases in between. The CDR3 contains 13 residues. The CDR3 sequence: CSVADRLGETQYF. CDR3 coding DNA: TGCAGCGTTGCCGACAGGTTGGGAGAGACCCAGTACTTC.

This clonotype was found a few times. The CDR3 loop reads CASSLAAGTDTQYF. CDR3 bases: TGCGCCAGCAGCTTGGCGGCAGGCACAGATACGCAGTATTTT. V gene TRBV5-1 combines with J gene TRBJ2-3; D unclear. Germline lookup yields CDR1 SGHRS and CDR2 YFSETQ. The CDR3 has 14 amino acids. Trimming stripped 0 bases from V and 1 base from J, with 6 bases between.

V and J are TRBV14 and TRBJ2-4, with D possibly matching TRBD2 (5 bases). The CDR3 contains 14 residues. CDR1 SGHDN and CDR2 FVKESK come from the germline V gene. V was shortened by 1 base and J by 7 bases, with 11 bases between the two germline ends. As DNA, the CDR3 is TGTGCCAGCAGCCAAGTCGTAGGGAGCAACATTCAGTACTTC. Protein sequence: CASSQVVGSNIQYF.

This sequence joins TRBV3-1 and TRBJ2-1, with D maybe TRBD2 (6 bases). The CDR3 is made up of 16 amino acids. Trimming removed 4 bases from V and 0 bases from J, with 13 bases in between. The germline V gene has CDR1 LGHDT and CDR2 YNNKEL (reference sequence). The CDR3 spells CASSLSRESSYNEQFF. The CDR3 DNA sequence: TGTGCCAGCAGCCTTTCCCGGGAGAGCTCCTACAATGAGCAGTTCTTC.

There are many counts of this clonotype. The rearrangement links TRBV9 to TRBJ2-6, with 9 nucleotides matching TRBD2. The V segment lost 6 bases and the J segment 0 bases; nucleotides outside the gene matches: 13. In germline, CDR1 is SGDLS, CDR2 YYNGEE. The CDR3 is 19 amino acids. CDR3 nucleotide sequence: TGTGCCAGCAACCTGTTGGCGGGAGGGCCATTCTCTGGGGCCAACGTCCTGACTTTC. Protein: CASNLLAGGPFSGANVLTF.

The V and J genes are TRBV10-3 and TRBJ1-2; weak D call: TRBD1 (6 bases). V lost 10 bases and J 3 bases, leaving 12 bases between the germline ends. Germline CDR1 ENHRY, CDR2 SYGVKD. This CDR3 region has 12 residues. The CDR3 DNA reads TGTGCCACCGGACAGAGATACTATGGCTACACCTTC. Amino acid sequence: CATGQRYYGYTF.

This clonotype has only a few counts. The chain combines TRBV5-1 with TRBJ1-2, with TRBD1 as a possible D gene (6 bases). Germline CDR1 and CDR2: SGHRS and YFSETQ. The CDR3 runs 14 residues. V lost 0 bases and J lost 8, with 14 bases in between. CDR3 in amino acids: CASSLGAGELGYTF. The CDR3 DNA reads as TGCGCCAGCAGCTTGGGGGCAGGGGAGTTGGGCTACACCTTC.

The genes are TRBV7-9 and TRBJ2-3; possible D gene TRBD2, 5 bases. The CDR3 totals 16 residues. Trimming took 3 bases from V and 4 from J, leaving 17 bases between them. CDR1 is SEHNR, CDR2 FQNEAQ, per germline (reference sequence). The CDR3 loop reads CASSFTKGSEPDTQYF. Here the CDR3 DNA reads TGTGCCAGCAGCTTCACGAAAGGGAGTGAGCCAGATACGCAGTATTTT.

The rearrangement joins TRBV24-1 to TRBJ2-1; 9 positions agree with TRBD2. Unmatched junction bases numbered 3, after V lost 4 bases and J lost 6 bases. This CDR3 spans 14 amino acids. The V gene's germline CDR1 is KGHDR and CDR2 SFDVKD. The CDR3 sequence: CATSERLAANEQFF. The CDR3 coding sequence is TGTGCCACCAGTGAGAGACTAGCGGCCAATGAGCAGTTCTTC.

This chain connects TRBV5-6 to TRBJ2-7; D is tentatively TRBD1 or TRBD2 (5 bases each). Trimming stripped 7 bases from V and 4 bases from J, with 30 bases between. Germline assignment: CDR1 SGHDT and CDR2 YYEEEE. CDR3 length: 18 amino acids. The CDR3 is CASGPGRPGRFFMYEQYV. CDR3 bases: TGTGCCAGCGGCCCCGGGCGCCCGGGGCGTTTTTTCATGTACGAGCAGTACGTC.